The source of this T cell receptor (beta chain) is a study of monozygotic twins with inflammatory bowel disease. From the 5' RACE reads, TCRdb lists one entry per CDR3 protein and no DNA. The sample totals about 210,000 distinct CDR3 sequences. This CDR3 contains 15 residues. Germline values: CDR1 KGHSH, CDR2 LQKENI. Broader study findings: Twins with IBD were found to have lower TCRbeta diversity (inverse Simpson) than healthy co-twins. Immunosuppressive treatments were not uniform, and this may have added variability to patient repertoires.

To note about this clonotype: Antigen unknown.

This receptor was obtained from a human donor with ulcerative colitis or Crohn's disease, or a healthy co-twin of an affected twin (not recorded which). The chain carries TRBV18 and TRBJ2-7; TCRdb proposes TRBD2, but this gene call is untestable without DNA. Sequenced: blood. The CDR3 here is CASSPPGTAGYEQYF.